This entry is about one TCR beta chain. Its target is unknown. The data belong to a study of CD8 T cells in Susac syndrome. RNA, at roughly 0.5 to 1 ug, was reverse transcribed with random hexamers. A multiplex approach, immunoSEQ multiplex PCR, amplified TCR beta CDR3 across 54 Vbeta and 13 Jbeta. TCRdb fed the immunoSEQ multiplex PCR reads into MiXCR, producing one record per CDR3 protein. Of some 200,000 distinct CDR3 sequences listed, roughly 94% are singletons. This CDR3 is built from 13 residues. Per germline, CDR1 SQVTM and CDR2 ANQGSEA. V shed 6 bases, J shed 1 base, and the junction held 3 bases outside the gene matches. Points from the study as a whole: CD8+ clonal expansion in Susac peaked in TEMRA cells and active patients.

Sequenced: CD8+ T cells from PBMCs. The rearrangement joins TRBV29-1 to TRBJ1-1; 9 bases fit TRBD1. The origin of this receptor is a human donor with Susac syndrome. CDR3 coding DNA: TGCAGCGTGGACAGGGGCGGGAACACTGAAGCTTTCTTT. Translated: CSVDRGGNTEAFF.